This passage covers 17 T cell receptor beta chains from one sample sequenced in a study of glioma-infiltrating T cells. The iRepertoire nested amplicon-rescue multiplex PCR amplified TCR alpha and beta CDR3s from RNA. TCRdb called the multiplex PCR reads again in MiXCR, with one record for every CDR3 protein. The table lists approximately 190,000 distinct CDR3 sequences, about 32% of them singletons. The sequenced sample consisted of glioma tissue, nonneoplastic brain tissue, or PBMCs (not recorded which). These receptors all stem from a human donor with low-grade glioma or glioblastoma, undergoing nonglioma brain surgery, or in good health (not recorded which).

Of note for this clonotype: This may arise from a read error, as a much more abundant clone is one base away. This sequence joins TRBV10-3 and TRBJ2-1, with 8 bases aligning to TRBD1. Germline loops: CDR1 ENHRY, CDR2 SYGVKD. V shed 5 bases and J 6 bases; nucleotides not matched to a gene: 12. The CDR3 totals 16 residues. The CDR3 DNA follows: TGTGCCATCAGTCACCCGGGACAGGTTTCCATCAATGAGCAGTTCTTC. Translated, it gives CAISHPGQVSINEQFF.

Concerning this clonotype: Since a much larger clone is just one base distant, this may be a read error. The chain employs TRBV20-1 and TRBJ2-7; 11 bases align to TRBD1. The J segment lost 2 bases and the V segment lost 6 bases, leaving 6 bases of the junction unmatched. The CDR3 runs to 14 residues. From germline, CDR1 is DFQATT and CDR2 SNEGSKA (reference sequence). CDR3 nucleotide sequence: TGCAGTGCCAGGGACAGGGGGGGCCCCTACGAGCAGTACTTC. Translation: CSARDRGGPYEQYF.

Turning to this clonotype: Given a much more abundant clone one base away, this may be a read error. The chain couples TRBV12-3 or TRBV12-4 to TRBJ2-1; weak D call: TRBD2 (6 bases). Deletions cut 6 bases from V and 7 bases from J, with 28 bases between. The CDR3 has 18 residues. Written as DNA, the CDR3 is TGTGCCAGCAGCGCAACAGGAGGGCTCGTTCTGGTCGAAAATGAGCAGTTCTTC. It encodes CASSATGGLVLVENEQFF.

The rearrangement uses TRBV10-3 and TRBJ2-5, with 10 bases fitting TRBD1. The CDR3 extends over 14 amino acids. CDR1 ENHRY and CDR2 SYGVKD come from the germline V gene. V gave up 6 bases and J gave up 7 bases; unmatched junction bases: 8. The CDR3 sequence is CAISMGQGMGTQYF. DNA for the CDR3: TGTGCCATCAGCATGGGACAGGGGATGGGGACCCAGTACTTC.

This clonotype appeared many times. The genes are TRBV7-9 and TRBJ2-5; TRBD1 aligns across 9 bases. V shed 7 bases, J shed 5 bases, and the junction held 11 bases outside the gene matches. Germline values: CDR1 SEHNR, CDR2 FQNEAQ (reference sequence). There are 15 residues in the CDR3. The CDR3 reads CASTGTQGARETQYF. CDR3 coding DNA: TGTGCCAGCACCGGAACACAGGGGGCGAGGGAGACCCAGTACTTC.

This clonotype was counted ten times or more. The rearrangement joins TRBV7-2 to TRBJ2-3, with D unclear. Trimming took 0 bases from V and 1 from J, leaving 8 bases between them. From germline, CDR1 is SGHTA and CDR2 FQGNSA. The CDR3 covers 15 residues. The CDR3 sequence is CASSLAFTRTDTQYF. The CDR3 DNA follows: TGTGCCAGCAGCTTAGCGTTCACCCGCACAGATACGCAGTATTTT.

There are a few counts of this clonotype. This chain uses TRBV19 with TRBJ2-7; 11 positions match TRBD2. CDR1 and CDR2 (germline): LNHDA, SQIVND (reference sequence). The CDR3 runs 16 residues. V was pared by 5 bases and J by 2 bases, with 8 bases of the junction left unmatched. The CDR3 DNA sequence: TGTGCCAGTAGTCCTCATACTAGCGGGAGAGCCTACGAGCAGTACTTC. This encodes CASSPHTSGRAYEQYF.

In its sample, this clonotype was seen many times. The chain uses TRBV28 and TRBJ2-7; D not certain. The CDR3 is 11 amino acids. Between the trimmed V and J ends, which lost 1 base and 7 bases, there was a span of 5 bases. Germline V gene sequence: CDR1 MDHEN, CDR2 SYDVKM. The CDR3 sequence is CASSLSREQYF. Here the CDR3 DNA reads TGTGCCAGCAGTTTATCGAGAGAGCAGTACTTC.

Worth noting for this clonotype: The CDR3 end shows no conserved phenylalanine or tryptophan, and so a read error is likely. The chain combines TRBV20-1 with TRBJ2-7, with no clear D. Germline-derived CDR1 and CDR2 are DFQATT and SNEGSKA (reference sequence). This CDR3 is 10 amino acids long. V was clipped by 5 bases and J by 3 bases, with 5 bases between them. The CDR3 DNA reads TGCAGTGCTGTGGACTACGAGCAGTACCTC. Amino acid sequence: CSAVDYEQYL.

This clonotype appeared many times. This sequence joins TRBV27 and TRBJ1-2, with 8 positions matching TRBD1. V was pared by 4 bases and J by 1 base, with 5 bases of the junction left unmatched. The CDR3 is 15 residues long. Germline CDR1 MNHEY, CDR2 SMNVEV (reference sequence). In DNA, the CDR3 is TGTGCCAGCAGTTCAGGGACAGGAAATAACTATGGCTACACCTTC. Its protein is CASSSGTGNNYGYTF.

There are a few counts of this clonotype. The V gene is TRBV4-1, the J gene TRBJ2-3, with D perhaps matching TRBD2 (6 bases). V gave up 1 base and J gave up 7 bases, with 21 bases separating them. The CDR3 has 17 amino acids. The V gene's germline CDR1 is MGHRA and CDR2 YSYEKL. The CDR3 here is CASSQAPRTIVGYTQYF. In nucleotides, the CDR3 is TGCGCCAGCAGCCAAGCGCCCCGGACTATAGTGGGTTATACGCAGTATTTT.

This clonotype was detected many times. The CDR3 region has the DNA TGCGCCAGCAGCTCACTAGCTAACAATGAGCAGTTCTTC. Encoded protein: CASSSLANNEQFF. The chain employs TRBV5-1 and TRBJ2-1; weak D call: TRBD2 (6 bases). Germline assignment: CDR1 SGHRS and CDR2 YFSETQ. V was trimmed by 3 bases and J by 5 bases, leaving 9 bases between them. The CDR3 covers 13 residues.

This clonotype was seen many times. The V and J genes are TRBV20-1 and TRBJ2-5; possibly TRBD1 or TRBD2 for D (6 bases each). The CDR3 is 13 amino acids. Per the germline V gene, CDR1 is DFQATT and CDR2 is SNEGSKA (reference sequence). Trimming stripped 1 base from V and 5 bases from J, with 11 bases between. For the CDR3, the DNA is TGCAGTGCTAGAGTGGGGGGCAGGGAGACCCAGTACTTC. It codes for CSARVGGRETQYF.

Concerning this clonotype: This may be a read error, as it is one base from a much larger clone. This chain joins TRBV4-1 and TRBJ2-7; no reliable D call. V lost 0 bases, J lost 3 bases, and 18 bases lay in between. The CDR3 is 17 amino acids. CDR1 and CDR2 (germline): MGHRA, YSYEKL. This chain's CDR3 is CASSQEAPSVSFYEQYF. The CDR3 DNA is TGCGCCAGCAGCCAAGAGGCACCAAGCGTAAGCTTCTACGAGCAGTACTTC.

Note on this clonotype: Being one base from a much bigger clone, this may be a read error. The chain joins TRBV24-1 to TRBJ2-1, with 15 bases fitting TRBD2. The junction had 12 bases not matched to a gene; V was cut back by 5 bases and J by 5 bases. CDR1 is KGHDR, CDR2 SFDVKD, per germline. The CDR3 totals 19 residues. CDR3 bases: TGTGCCACCAGTGGGCCGGGACTAGCGGGAGGAGAAGTTCACAATGAGCAGTTCTTC. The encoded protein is CATSGPGLAGGEVHNEQFF.

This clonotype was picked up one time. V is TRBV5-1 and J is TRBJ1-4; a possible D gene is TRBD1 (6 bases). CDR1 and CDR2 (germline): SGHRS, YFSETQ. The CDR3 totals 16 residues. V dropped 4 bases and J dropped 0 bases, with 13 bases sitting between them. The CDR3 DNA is TGCGCCAGCAGCCGGGGGCAGCGAGCAACTAATGAAAAACTGTTTTTT. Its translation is CASSRGQRATNEKLFF.

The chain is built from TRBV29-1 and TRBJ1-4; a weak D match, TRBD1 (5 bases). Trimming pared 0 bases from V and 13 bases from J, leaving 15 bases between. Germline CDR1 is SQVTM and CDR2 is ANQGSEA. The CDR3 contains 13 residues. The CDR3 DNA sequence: TGCAGCGTTGAAGAAGGAGTGGGGGGACGACTGTTTTTT. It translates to CSVEEGVGGRLFF.